These 32 T cell receptor beta chains were all obtained from the same sample, sequenced in a study of cytomegalovirus exposure and HLA in healthy donors. 60 Vbeta and 13 Jbeta primers were used in PCR. Produced via immunoSEQ multiplex PCR; TCRdb's table is partial and in-frame only. The sample totals 85,000 to 90,000 clones; its top ten clones hold 15%. The specimen was PBMCs. These receptors originate from a man aged 50 to 60 in good health and CMV-seropositive.

The gene calls are TRBV4-2 and TRBJ1-5; 8 bases align to TRBD1. Per the germline V gene, CDR1 is LGHNA and CDR2 is YNFKEQ. This CDR3 spans 17 amino acids. The J segment lost 0 bases and the V segment lost 0 bases, leaving 4 bases of the junction unmatched. CDR3 loop: CASSQDGTGGSNQPQHF. DNA for the CDR3: TGTGCCAGCAGCCAAGATGGGACAGGAGGTAGCAATCAGCCCCAGCATTTT.

This chain links TRBV18 with TRBJ2-1, with 8 bases that match TRBD2. Germline CDR1 reads KGHSH; CDR2 reads LQKENI. This CDR3 is 15 amino acids long. V dropped 6 bases and J dropped 3; count of bases not matched to a gene: 7. CDR3 loop: CASSRGLAIYNEQFF. The CDR3, as DNA: TGTGCCAGCTCCCGCGGACTAGCAATCTACAATGAGCAGTTCTTC.

The chain combines TRBV2 with TRBJ2-7; D is possibly TRBD1 (6 bases). This CDR3 has 13 amino acids. The ends were cut back, 5 bases at V and 4 bases at J, with 12 bases in the middle. Germline CDR1 SNHLY, CDR2 FYNNEI. The CDR3 loop reads CASSMTGHYEQYV. Here the CDR3 DNA reads TGTGCCAGCAGTATGACAGGACATTACGAGCAGTACGTC.

The chain has TRBV18 and TRBJ2-3, with D perhaps TRBD2 (6 bases). Trimming left V 3 bases short and J 2 bases short, with 9 bases between. Germline V gene sequence: CDR1 KGHSH, CDR2 LQKENI. This CDR3 has 14 amino acids. CDR3 sequence: CASSPGGITDTQYF. The DNA of the CDR3 is TGTGCCAGCTCACCGGGAGGAATCACAGATACGCAGTATTTT.

This chain uses TRBV9 with TRBJ2-3, with TRBD2 as a possible D gene (6 bases). The CDR3 spans 15 residues. Germline V CDR1 and CDR2: SGDLS, YYNGEE. V was clipped by 4 bases and J by 5 bases, with 17 bases between them. The CDR3 region has the DNA TGTGCCAGCAGCACCCGGACTACCCGGGGAGATACGCAGTATTTT. Its translation: CASSTRTTRGDTQYF.

The CDR3 bases are TGTGCCAGCTCACGGAGACTAGCGGGAGGACCTTGGGATGAGCAGTTCTTC. It codes for CASSRRLAGGPWDEQFF. The chain recombines TRBV18 with TRBJ2-1; 13 bases match TRBD2. The germline gives CDR1 KGHSH, CDR2 LQKENI. The CDR3 runs 17 residues. V gave up 4 bases and J gave up 8 bases; unmatched junction bases: 11.

The V gene is TRBV9, the J gene TRBJ2-7; D is possibly TRBD1 (5 bases). V was pared by 0 bases and J by 3 bases, with 7 bases between. Germline-derived CDR1 and CDR2 are SGDLS and YYNGEE. This CDR3 region has 13 residues. The CDR3 nucleotides read TGTGCCAGCAGCGTAGAGGGGATCTACGAGCAGTACGTC. Translated: CASSVEGIYEQYV.

The rearrangement joins TRBV9 to TRBJ2-5, with TRBD2 as a possible D gene (6 bases). This CDR3 is built from 15 residues. The germline gives CDR1 SGDLS, CDR2 YYNGEE. Trimming removed 2 bases at V and 7 bases at J, with 18 bases between. CDR3 region: CASSVGRRPPGTQYF. Here the CDR3 DNA reads TGTGCCAGCAGCGTTGGGAGGAGGCCCCCCGGGACCCAGTACTTC.

The rearrangement uses TRBV5-8 and TRBJ1-1; no firm D call. The CDR3 extends over 13 amino acids. Germline CDR1 is SGHTS and CDR2 is YDEGEE. Trimming removed 0 bases from V and 3 bases from J, with 6 bases in between. The CDR3 sequence: CASSLGRDTEAFF. CDR3 DNA: TGTGCCAGCAGCTTGGGGCGGGACACTGAAGCTTTCTTT.

The V and J genes are TRBV5-1 and TRBJ2-3, with 8 positions matching TRBD1. Germline loops: CDR1 SGHRS, CDR2 YFSETQ. This CDR3 is 14 amino acids long. The junction had 8 bases not matched to a gene; V was cut back by 4 bases and J by 7 bases. CDR3 residues: CASSLGQGGNTQYF. In DNA, the CDR3 is TGCGCCAGCAGCCTAGGACAGGGAGGAAATACGCAGTATTTT.

The gene calls are TRBV5-4 and TRBJ1-2, with a possible D match to TRBD1 (5 bases). The CDR3 is made up of 17 amino acids. Trimming removed 6 bases from V and 0 bases from J, with 21 bases in between. Germline loops: CDR1 SGHNT, CDR2 YYREEE (reference sequence). In DNA, the CDR3 is TGTGCCAGCACTACTACAGGTTCTCTAGGGGCTAACTATGGCTACACCTTC. This codes for CASTTTGSLGANYGYTF.

The rearrangement joins TRBV7-2 to TRBJ1-2; D is uncertain. Between the trimmed V and J ends, which lost 1 base and 3 bases, there was a span of 6 bases. Germline values: CDR1 SGHTA, CDR2 FQGNSA. This CDR3 spans 13 amino acids. The CDR3 region is CASSLGRDYGYTF. The CDR3 DNA reads as TGTGCCAGCAGCTTAGGCCGGGACTATGGCTACACCTTC.

V is TRBV5-1 and J is TRBJ1-4; D ambiguous. CDR3 length equals 19 residues. The ends were cut back, 5 bases at V and 1 base at J, with 24 bases in the middle. CDR1 and CDR2 from the germline V gene are SGHRS and YFSETQ. CDR3 sequence: CASRATPGYGSVTNEKLFF. The CDR3 DNA is TGCGCCAGCAGGGCCACCCCTGGGTATGGTAGCGTAACTAATGAAAAACTGTTTTTT.

The chain recombines TRBV29-1 with TRBJ2-5, with D tentatively TRBD1 (5 bases). Germline V gene sequence: CDR1 SQVTM, CDR2 ANQGSEA. V shed 4 bases and J shed 4 bases, with 16 bases lying between them. The CDR3 consists of 14 residues. The CDR3 here is CSVAWRPQGETQYF. CDR3 nucleotides: TGCAGCGTTGCCTGGCGACCCCAGGGAGAGACCCAGTACTTC.

The chain couples TRBV27 to TRBJ2-7; no definite D call. The V and J ends lost 3 bases and 2 bases respectively, with 8 bases between them. In germline, CDR1 is MNHEY, CDR2 SMNVEV (reference sequence). The CDR3 loop spans 13 amino acids. CDR3 sequence reads: CASSFNPTYEQYF. CDR3 DNA sequence: TGTGCCAGCAGTTTTAACCCTACCTACGAGCAGTACTTC.

The chain employs TRBV7-2 and TRBJ2-1; 13 positions match TRBD2. The germline gives CDR1 SGHTA, CDR2 FQGNSA. This CDR3 has 15 residues. V was clipped by 4 bases and J by 4 bases; unmatched bases: 1. CDR3 sequence reads: CASSSGLAGYNEQFF. CDR3 sequence (DNA): TGTGCCAGCAGCTCGGGACTAGCGGGATACAATGAGCAGTTCTTC.

V is TRBV11-3 and J is TRBJ2-1, with 7 bases aligning to TRBD2. This CDR3 spans 18 amino acids. Germline V CDR1 and CDR2: SGHNT, YENEEA. J gave up 4 bases and V 1 base, and 13 bases lay outside the gene matches. The CDR3 loop reads CASSLGLLAGARYNEQFF. DNA for the CDR3: TGTGCCAGCAGCTTAGGACTTCTGGCGGGAGCGAGATACAATGAGCAGTTCTTC.

The rearrangement links TRBV4-2 to TRBJ2-1; D not certain. This CDR3 has 16 residues. The V gene lost 0 bases and the J gene lost 3 bases, with 12 bases spanning the gap. From germline, CDR1 is LGHNA and CDR2 YNFKEQ. This CDR3 reads CASSQDLGIRYNEQFF. The CDR3 coding sequence is TGTGCCAGCAGCCAAGATCTGGGCATACGCTACAATGAGCAGTTCTTC.

This chain connects TRBV18 to TRBJ1-1, with no clear D. The CDR3 loop spans 13 amino acids. Trimming pared 1 base from V and 3 bases from J, leaving 6 bases between. Looked up from germline, CDR1 is KGHSH and CDR2 is LQKENI. CDR3 protein: CASSPLEDTEAFF. The CDR3 bases are TGTGCCAGCTCACCACTAGAGGACACTGAAGCTTTCTTT.

The chain joins TRBV6-5 to TRBJ1-2; TRBD1 matches 7 bases. V was clipped by 2 bases and J by 7 bases; unmatched bases: 7. Germline CDR1 is MNHEY and CDR2 is SVGAGI. This CDR3 region has 14 residues. The CDR3 DNA follows: TGTGCCAGCAGTTACGGGGGGACAGTAAGTGGCTACACCTTC. Its protein is CASSYGGTVSGYTF.

The chain uses TRBV6-6 and TRBJ1-1, with unresolved D. V was pared by 4 bases and J by 5 bases, with 8 bases between. Germline V CDR1 and CDR2: MNHNY, SVGAGI (reference sequence). The CDR3 is made up of 12 amino acids. The CDR3: CASSSRGTEAFF. DNA of the CDR3: TGTGCCAGCAGTTCTCGAGGGACTGAAGCTTTCTTT.

V usage is TRBV6-5 and J usage is TRBJ2-6; 7 bases are shared with TRBD1. After removal of 6 bases from V and 3 bases from J, the junction contained 5 bases not matched to a gene. Per the germline V gene, CDR1 is MNHEY and CDR2 is SVGAGI. The CDR3 totals 15 residues. The CDR3 here is CASRGQWVGANVLTF. The CDR3 nucleotides read TGTGCCAGCAGGGGACAGTGGGTTGGGGCCAACGTCCTGACTTTC.

The chain joins TRBV9 to TRBJ1-5, with TRBD1 as a possible D gene (6 bases). The CDR3 spans 14 residues. Germline values: CDR1 SGDLS, CDR2 YYNGEE. V lost 3 bases to trimming and J lost 6 bases, with 13 bases between them. CDR3 sequence reads: CASSGEQGGQPQHF. The DNA for the CDR3 is TGTGCCAGCAGCGGGGAACAGGGTGGTCAGCCCCAGCATTTT.

As DNA, the CDR3 is TGTGCCATCATGACCACAGGGGCCACAGATACGCAGTATTTT. This codes for CAIMTTGATDTQYF. The rearrangement joins TRBV10-3 to TRBJ2-3; TRBD1 aligns across 7 bases. Trimming removed 7 bases from V and 2 bases from J; junction bases left unmatched: 6. There are 14 residues in the CDR3. Per germline, CDR1 ENHRY and CDR2 SYGVKD.

The chain is built from TRBV5-8 and TRBJ1-1; 7 nucleotides align to TRBD1. The V and J ends lost 3 bases and 1 base, in that order; junction bases with no gene match: 12. The CDR3 runs 17 residues. Germline CDR1 reads SGHTS; CDR2 reads YDEGEE. For the CDR3, the DNA is TGTGCCAGCAGCTCAACCCCGGGACAGACAACGAACACTGAAGCTTTCTTT. It is translated as CASSSTPGQTTNTEAFF.

The chain carries TRBV7-8 and TRBJ1-5; D perhaps matches TRBD1 (5 bases). The CDR3 covers 15 residues. V lost 4 bases, J lost 3 bases, and 13 bases lay in between. Germline CDR1 and CDR2: SGHVS and FQNEAQ. As DNA, the CDR3 is TGTGCCAGCAGCTCCCACGGGGGTACCAATCAGCCCCAGCATTTT. It is translated as CASSSHGGTNQPQHF. Looking up the rest from reference TRBV7-8 and TRBJ1-5 gives the full variable domain: GAGVSQSPRYKVAKRGQDVALRCDPISGHVSLFWYQQALGQGPEFLTYFQNEAQLDKSGLPSDRFFAERPEGSVSTLKIQRTQQEDSAVYLCASSSHGGTNQPQHFGDGTRLSIL.

The CDR3 bases are TGCGCCAGCAGCCAGCGGGATTTCCGACTTAATGAAAAACTGTTTTTT. It is translated as CASSQRDFRLNEKLFF. The chain couples TRBV4-3 to TRBJ1-4; no definite D call. Trimming removed 3 bases from V and 4 bases from J, with 15 bases in between. CDR1 and CDR2 (germline): LGHNA, YSLEER. The CDR3 consists of 16 residues.

This rearrangement joins TRBV19 to TRBJ1-2, with D maybe TRBD1 (6 bases). This CDR3 has 16 residues. Germline V gene data show CDR1 as LNHDA and CDR2 as SQIVND (reference sequence). Trimming left V 4 bases short and J 1 base short, with 16 bases between. The CDR3 DNA reads TGTGCCAGTAGTACGGGTACAGGGTGGATTAACTATGGCTACACCTTC. Protein sequence: CASSTGTGWINYGYTF.

The V gene is TRBV6-6, the J gene TRBJ2-1; 7 bases align to TRBD2. The germline V gene has CDR1 MNHNY and CDR2 SVGAGI (reference sequence). V gave up 8 bases and J gave up 4 bases; unmatched junction bases: 11. This CDR3 region has 15 residues. CDR3 sequence (DNA): TGTGCCAGCGGCCCGGGGTGGGAGGGTTACAATGAGCAGTTCTTC. Protein: CASGPGWEGYNEQFF.

The chain employs TRBV6-4 and TRBJ1-4; weak D call: TRBD1 (6 bases). The CDR3 has 15 residues. The V end lost 5 bases, the J end lost 4 bases, and 14 bases lay between the germline ends. Germline lookup yields CDR1 MRHNA and CDR2 SNTAGT. The CDR3 region is CASSPQGPGNEKLFF. CDR3 in DNA: TGTGCCAGCAGTCCACAGGGTCCGGGTAATGAAAAACTGTTTTTT.

This chain connects TRBV6-5 to TRBJ2-3; maybe TRBD2 (6 bases). The V gene's germline CDR1 is MNHEY and CDR2 SVGAGI. CDR3 length equals 14 residues. Trimming stripped 6 bases from V and 2 bases from J, with 12 bases between. The CDR3 DNA reads as TGTGCCAGCAGCAGGGCGGGGTCCACAGATACGCAGTATTTT. This encodes CASSRAGSTDTQYF.

The chain links TRBV5-6 to TRBJ2-2; 7 bases match TRBD1. The CDR3 has 15 residues. J lost 1 base, V lost 3 bases, and 3 bases had no gene match. The germline CDR1 and CDR2 sequences are SGHDT and YYEEEE. CDR3 region: CASSYRDRNTGELFF. The CDR3 DNA is TGTGCCAGCAGCTACCGGGACAGGAACACCGGGGAGCTGTTTTTT.